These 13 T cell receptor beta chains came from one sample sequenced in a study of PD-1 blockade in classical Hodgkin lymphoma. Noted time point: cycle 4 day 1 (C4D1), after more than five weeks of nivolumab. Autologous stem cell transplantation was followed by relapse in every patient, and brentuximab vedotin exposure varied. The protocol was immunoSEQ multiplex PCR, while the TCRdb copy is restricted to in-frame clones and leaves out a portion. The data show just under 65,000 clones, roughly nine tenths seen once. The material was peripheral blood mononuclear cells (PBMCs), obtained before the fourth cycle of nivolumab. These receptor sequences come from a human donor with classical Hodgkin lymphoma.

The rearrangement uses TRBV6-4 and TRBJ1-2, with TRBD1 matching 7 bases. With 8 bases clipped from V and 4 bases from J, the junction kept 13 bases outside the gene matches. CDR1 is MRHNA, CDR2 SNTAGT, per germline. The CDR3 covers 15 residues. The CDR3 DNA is TGTGCCAGCTCGAGTGGCGTGGGACAGTCCTATGGCTACACCTTC. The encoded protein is CASSSGVGQSYGYTF.

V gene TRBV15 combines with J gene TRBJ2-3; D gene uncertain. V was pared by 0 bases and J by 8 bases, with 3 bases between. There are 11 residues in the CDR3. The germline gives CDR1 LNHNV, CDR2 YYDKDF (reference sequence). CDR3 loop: CATSREFTQYF. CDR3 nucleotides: TGTGCCACCAGCAGAGAGTTTACGCAGTATTTT.

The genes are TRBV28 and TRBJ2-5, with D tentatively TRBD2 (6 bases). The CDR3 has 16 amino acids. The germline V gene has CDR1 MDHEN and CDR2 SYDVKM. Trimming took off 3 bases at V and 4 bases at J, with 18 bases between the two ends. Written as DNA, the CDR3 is TGTGCCAGCAGTTTGGAGGTGGGAGTCGGGGGAGAGACCCAGTACTTC. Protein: CASSLEVGVGGETQYF.

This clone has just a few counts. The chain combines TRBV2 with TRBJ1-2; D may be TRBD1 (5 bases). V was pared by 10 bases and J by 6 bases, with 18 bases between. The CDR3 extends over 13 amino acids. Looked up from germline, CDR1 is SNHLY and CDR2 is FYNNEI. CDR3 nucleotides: TGTGCCAACTATGGACACATCAGGGATGGCTACACCTTC. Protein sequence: CANYGHIRDGYTF.

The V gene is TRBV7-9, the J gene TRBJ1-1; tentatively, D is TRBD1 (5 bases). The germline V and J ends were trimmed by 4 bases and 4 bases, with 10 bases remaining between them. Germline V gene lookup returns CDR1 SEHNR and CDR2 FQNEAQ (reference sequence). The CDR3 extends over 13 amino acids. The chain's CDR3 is CASSSDGATEAFF. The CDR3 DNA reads TGTGCCAGCAGCTCCGACGGGGCCACTGAAGCTTTCTTT. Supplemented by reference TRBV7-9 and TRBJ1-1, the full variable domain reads DTGVSQNPRHKITKRGQNVTFRCDPISEHNRLYWYRQTLGQGPEFLTYFQNEAQLEKSRLLSDRFSAERPKGSFSTLEIQRTEQGDSAMYLCASSSDGATEAFFGQGTRLTVV.

Here the CDR3 reads CASSSSGGANTQYF. For the CDR3, the DNA is TGTGCCAGCAGTTCTAGCGGGGGGGCGAATACGCAGTATTTT. V usage is TRBV27 and J usage is TRBJ2-3, with 12 bases lining up with TRBD2. This CDR3 is built from 14 residues. The V gene end was trimmed by 4 bases and the J gene end by 7 bases; junction bases not matched to a gene: 3. Germline-derived CDR1 and CDR2 are MNHEY and SMNVEV (reference sequence).

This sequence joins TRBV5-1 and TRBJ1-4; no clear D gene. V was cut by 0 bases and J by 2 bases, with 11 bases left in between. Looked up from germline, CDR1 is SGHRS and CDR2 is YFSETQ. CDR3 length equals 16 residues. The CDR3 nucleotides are TGCGCCAGCAGCTTGGATAGGAGTGCGACTAATGAAAAACTGTTTTTT. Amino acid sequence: CASSLDRSATNEKLFF.

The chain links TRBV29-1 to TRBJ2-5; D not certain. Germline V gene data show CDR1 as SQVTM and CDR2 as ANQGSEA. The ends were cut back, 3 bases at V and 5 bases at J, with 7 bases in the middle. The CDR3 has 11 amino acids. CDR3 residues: CSVDSDETQYF. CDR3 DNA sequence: TGCAGCGTTGATTCGGATGAGACCCAGTACTTC.

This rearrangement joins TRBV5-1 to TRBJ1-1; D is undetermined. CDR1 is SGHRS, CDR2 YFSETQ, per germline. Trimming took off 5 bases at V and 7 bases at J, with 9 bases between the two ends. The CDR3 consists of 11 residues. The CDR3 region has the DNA TGCGCCAGCAGGCAGGAGGTTGAAGCTTTCTTT. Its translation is CASRQEVEAFF.

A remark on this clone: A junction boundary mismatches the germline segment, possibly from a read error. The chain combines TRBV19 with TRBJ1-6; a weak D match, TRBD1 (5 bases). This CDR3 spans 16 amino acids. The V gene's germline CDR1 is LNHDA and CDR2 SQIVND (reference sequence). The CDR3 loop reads CASTDTGLWDKSPLHF. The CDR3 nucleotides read TGTGCCAGTACCGACACAGGCCTTTGGGATAAATCACCCCTCCACTTT.

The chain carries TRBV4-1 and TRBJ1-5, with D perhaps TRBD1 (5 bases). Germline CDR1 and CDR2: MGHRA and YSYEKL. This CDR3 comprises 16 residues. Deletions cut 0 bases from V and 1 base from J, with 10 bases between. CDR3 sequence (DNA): TGCGCCAGCAGCCAAGATGTATGGGGGAGCAATCAGCCCCAGCATTTT. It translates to CASSQDVWGSNQPQHF.

The DNA for the CDR3 is TGTGCCAGCGGACCTATGGGGGGCAATCAGCCCCAGCATTTT. Translation: CASGPMGGNQPQHF. J is TRBJ1-5 and V is TRBV27; D is perhaps TRBD1 (5 bases). The CDR3 is 14 residues long. The V gene's germline CDR1 is MNHEY and CDR2 SMNVEV (reference sequence). V lost 8 bases and J lost 2, with 13 bases in between.

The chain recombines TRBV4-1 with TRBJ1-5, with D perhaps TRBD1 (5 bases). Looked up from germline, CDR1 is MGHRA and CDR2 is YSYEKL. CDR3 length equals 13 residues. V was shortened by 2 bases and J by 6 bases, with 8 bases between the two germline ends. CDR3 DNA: TGCGCCAGCAGCCAACAGGGAGGTCAGCCCCAGCATTTT. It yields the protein CASSQQGGQPQHF.